What follows are 26 T cell receptor beta chains derived from one specimen sequenced in a study of shared clonotypes between healthy human individuals. The naive CD8 subset, CD45RO-negative cells positively selected for CCR7, excluded terminally differentiated effector memory CD45RA+ cells. This table comes from immunoSEQ multiplex PCR, and its TCRdb copy is limited to in-frame clones, with some not included. The sample consists of nearly 600,000 clones, 95% of them appearing once. The sequenced sample was naive CD8+ T cells sorted from blood. All receptors derive from a woman in her twenties or thirties in good health.

This clone was counted once. This sequence joins TRBV7-9 and TRBJ2-2; 8 bases line up with TRBD1. V was clipped by 5 bases and J by 5 bases; unmatched bases: 13. The CDR3 consists of 17 residues. CDR1 is SEHNR, CDR2 FQNEAQ, per germline (reference sequence). Written as DNA, the CDR3 is TGTGCCAGCAGCCTCCCGCCTGGACAGGGTAGGACCGGGGAGCTGTTTTTT. It specifies CASSLPPGQGRTGELFF.

This rearrangement joins TRBV9 to TRBJ2-1; 8 nucleotides align to TRBD2. The length of the CDR3 is 16 residues. V lost 4 bases, J lost 5 bases, and 11 bases stayed unmatched. Per germline, CDR1 SGDLS and CDR2 YYNGEE. CDR3 protein: CASSPLSGTRDNEQFF. In nucleotides, the CDR3 is TGTGCCAGCAGCCCATTATCCGGGACTAGGGACAATGAGCAGTTCTTC.

The gene calls are TRBV25-1 and TRBJ1-1; D unresolved. The V end was cut by 2 bases, the J end by 4 bases, with 14 bases between. CDR1 and CDR2 from the germline V gene are MGHDK and SYGVNS. The CDR3 is 15 amino acids. CDR3 bases: TGTGCCAGCAGTGAAGCTGCAGGTGGAGTCACTGAAGCTTTCTTT. Its translation is CASSEAAGGVTEAFF.

The chain links TRBV6-1 to TRBJ2-2; 8 positions agree with TRBD2. V dropped 3 bases and J dropped 3; count of bases not matched to a gene: 6. Germline V gene lookup returns CDR1 MNHNS and CDR2 SASEGT. This CDR3 has 16 residues. CDR3 loop: CASSEMTSAYTGELFF. In DNA, the CDR3 is TGTGCCAGCAGTGAGATGACTAGCGCCTACACCGGGGAGCTGTTTTTT.

The V call is TRBV21-1, the J call TRBJ2-5; TRBD2, the table's D call, lacks a check against the DNA. TRBV21-1 is deemed a pseudogene. The CDR3 extends over 15 amino acids. The CDR3 DNA sequence: TGTGCCAGCAGCATATCGGGAACCCATCAAGAGACCCAGTACTTC. Translation gives CASSISGTHQETQYF.

The rearrangement joins TRBV27 to TRBJ2-1; 9 bases are shared with TRBD1. The CDR3 consists of 12 residues. The V gene end was trimmed by 9 bases and the J gene end by 9 bases; junction bases not matched to a gene: 6. Per the germline V gene, CDR1 is MNHEY and CDR2 is SMNVEV (reference sequence). The CDR3 nucleotides are TGTGCCAGTAATACAGGGGGCGGTGAGCAGTTCTTC. The encoded protein is CASNTGGGEQFF.

This clone was recorded once. Distinct nucleotide sequences in the sample also encode this CDR3. The genes are TRBV27 and TRBJ2-7; D not certain. The CDR3 has 13 residues. Germline CDR1 is MNHEY and CDR2 is SMNVEV (reference sequence). Trimming took 5 bases from V and 2 from J, leaving 10 bases between them. In DNA, the CDR3 is TGTGCCAGCAGTCCTACCAATACCTACGAGCAGTACTTC. Its translation: CASSPTNTYEQYF.

With regard to this clone: Different DNA sequences within this sample yield the same CDR3. The chain has TRBV29-1 and TRBJ2-1; 8 nucleotides agree with TRBD2. The CDR3 sequence is 14 residues long. V lost 6 bases and J lost 4; bases outside the gene matches: 8. Germline V gene lookup returns CDR1 SQVTM and CDR2 ANQGSEA. CDR3 loop: CSVDPGLGYNEQFF. CDR3 DNA sequence: TGCAGCGTAGACCCGGGACTAGGATACAATGAGCAGTTCTTC.

The rearrangement uses TRBV28 and TRBJ1-5, with TRBD1 identical over 7 bases. Trimming at V came to 7 bases and at J to 1 base, leaving 7 bases not matched to a gene. Germline CDR1 MDHEN, CDR2 SYDVKM. This CDR3 contains 15 residues. In nucleotides, the CDR3 is TGTGCCAGCATAGAACAGGGGTGGAGCAATCAGCCCCAGCATTTT. It encodes CASIEQGWSNQPQHF. The full variable domain, in which reference TRBV28 and TRBJ1-5 provide the parts outside the CDR3, is DVKVTQSSRYLVKRTGEKVFLECVQDMDHENMFWYRQDPGLGLRLIYFSYDVKMKEKGDIPEGYSVSREKKERFSLILESASTNQTSMYLCASIEQGWSNQPQHFGDGTRLSIL.

The rearrangement joins TRBV27 to TRBJ1-2; the D gene is possibly TRBD1 (5 bases). This CDR3 has 13 amino acids. Trimming cost V 9 bases and J 1 base, with 12 bases left between them. Germline loops: CDR1 MNHEY, CDR2 SMNVEV (reference sequence). CDR3 bases: TGTGCCAGTCGGGGGTCGGGTAACTATGGCTACACCTTC. Encoded protein: CASRGSGNYGYTF.

The J gene is TRBJ2-7, the V gene TRBV27; 8 bases are a match to TRBD1. Germline lookup yields CDR1 MNHEY and CDR2 SMNVEV (reference sequence). The CDR3 sequence is 18 residues long. Trimming cost V 2 bases and J 3 bases; bases outside gene matches: 15. The chain's CDR3 is CASSLGRGTGGGVYEQYF. The CDR3 bases are TGTGCCAGCAGTTTAGGAAGGGGGACAGGCGGCGGTGTCTACGAGCAGTACTTC.

The chain joins TRBV13 to TRBJ2-3; possible D gene TRBD2, 6 bases. CDR1 is PRHDT and CDR2 is FYEKMQ in the germline V gene (reference sequence). CDR3 length: 14 residues. V lost 0 bases, J lost 5 bases, and 9 bases lay in between. The CDR3 DNA reads as TGTGCCAGCAGCTTAGGTGCGGGATTAGATACGCAGTATTTT. It translates to CASSLGAGLDTQYF.

The V and J genes are TRBV7-9 and TRBJ1-2, with D tentatively TRBD1 (6 bases). There are 15 residues in the CDR3. Germline loops: CDR1 SEHNR, CDR2 FQNEAQ (reference sequence). With 5 bases removed from V and 7 bases from J, the gap between germline ends came to 20 bases. The CDR3 sequence: CASSPTLRGASGYTF. The CDR3 DNA sequence: TGTGCCAGCAGCCCAACTTTGCGGGGGGCCAGTGGCTACACCTTC.

The chain links TRBV6-1 to TRBJ2-7; weak D call: TRBD2 (5 bases). With 3 bases removed from V and 3 bases from J, the gap between germline ends came to 9 bases. CDR3 length: 13 residues. Germline V gene lookup returns CDR1 MNHNS and CDR2 SASEGT. The CDR3 DNA reads TGTGCCAGCAGTGAGGGTGGGAGCTACGAGCAGTACTTC. Amino acids: CASSEGGSYEQYF.

The DNA for the CDR3 is TGTGCCTGGAGGGCACAGGAGTCCGGAAACACCATATATTTT. The encoded protein is CAWRAQESGNTIYF. The chain carries TRBV30 and TRBJ1-3, with D perhaps matching TRBD1 (5 bases). The CDR3 is made up of 14 amino acids. CDR1 is GTSNPN, CDR2 SVGIG, per germline (reference sequence). The V gene lost 3 bases and the J gene lost 4 bases, with 13 bases spanning the gap.

The chain is built from TRBV5-1 and TRBJ2-7; the match to TRBD2 covers 7 bases. The trim removed 3 bases at V and 4 bases at J, leaving 4 bases unmatched. The CDR3 is 13 residues long. Germline V gives CDR1 SGHRS, CDR2 YFSETQ. CDR3 sequence (DNA): TGCGCCAGCAGCTGGTGGGGGGGATACGAGCAGTACTTC. This sequence encodes CASSWWGGYEQYF.

The chain is built from TRBV6-6 and TRBJ1-5, with D possibly matching TRBD1 (5 bases). CDR3 length: 14 residues. Between the trimmed V and J ends, which lost 6 bases and 5 bases, there was a span of 14 bases. The germline V gene has CDR1 MNHNY and CDR2 SVGAGI (reference sequence). This chain's CDR3 is CASSSRGGDQPQHF. The DNA of the CDR3 is TGTGCCAGCAGCTCCCGGGGGGGAGATCAGCCCCAGCATTTT.

V usage is TRBV11-2 and J usage is TRBJ2-7; D perhaps matches TRBD2 (5 bases). Per germline, CDR1 SGHAT and CDR2 FQNNGV. This CDR3 contains 15 residues. Trimming removed 0 bases from V and 0 bases from J, with 9 bases in between. The CDR3 sequence: CASSLEWRISYEQYF. The CDR3 DNA is TGTGCCAGCAGCTTAGAGTGGAGGATCTCCTACGAGCAGTACTTC.

This clone was observed once. The chain recombines TRBV19 with TRBJ2-2, with TRBD1 matching over 7 bases. From germline, CDR1 is LNHDA and CDR2 SQIVND (reference sequence). Trimming cost V 5 bases and J 5 bases; bases outside gene matches: 11. The CDR3 consists of 16 residues. The CDR3 DNA reads TGTGCCAGTAGTTTGGGGGACAGTACGTTGACCGGGGAGCTGTTTTTT. Translating gives CASSLGDSTLTGELFF.

For the CDR3, the DNA is TGCGCCAGCAGCTGGGACGTTAGCGGGAGCGGTTACACAGATACGCAGTATTTT. Its protein is CASSWDVSGSGYTDTQYF. This chain connects TRBV5-1 to TRBJ2-3, with TRBD2 matching over 9 bases. Per germline, CDR1 SGHRS and CDR2 YFSETQ. Trimming removed 3 bases from V and 2 bases from J; junction bases left unmatched: 13. This CDR3 has 18 residues.

The chain has TRBV6-5 and TRBJ1-6; D is ambiguous. V lost 6 bases to trimming and J lost 4 bases, with 13 bases between them. The germline CDR1 and CDR2 sequences are MNHEY and SVGAGI. The CDR3 extends over 15 amino acids. The CDR3 loop reads CASSPSASYNSPLHF. The DNA of the CDR3 is TGTGCCAGCAGCCCCTCGGCGTCTTATAATTCACCCCTCCACTTT.

The chain couples TRBV19 to TRBJ1-5; D perhaps matches TRBD1 (5 bases). Germline CDR1 and CDR2: LNHDA and SQIVND (reference sequence). This CDR3 is built from 17 residues. V lost 8 bases to trimming and J lost 5 bases, with 25 bases between them. The CDR3 protein is CASYRRRDRAHDQPQHF. CDR3 nucleotide sequence: TGTGCCAGTTACAGGCGTCGGGACCGCGCGCATGATCAGCCCCAGCATTTT.

This sequence joins TRBV2 and TRBJ2-2; 11 nucleotides match TRBD2. After removal of 2 bases from V and 4 bases from J, the junction contained 6 bases not matched to a gene. Germline loops: CDR1 SNHLY, CDR2 FYNNEI. CDR3 length equals 17 residues. This chain's CDR3 is CASSERVLAGGTGELFF. The CDR3, as DNA: TGTGCCAGCAGTGAAAGGGTTCTAGCGGGAGGCACCGGGGAGCTGTTTTTT.

The chain carries TRBV27 and TRBJ1-2; D perhaps matches TRBD1 (6 bases). Germline CDR1 is MNHEY and CDR2 is SMNVEV (reference sequence). Trimming cost V 4 bases and J 3 bases, with 12 bases left between them. The CDR3 spans 14 residues. The DNA of the CDR3 is TGTGCCAGCAGTTATAGAGGGGGGGACTATGGCTACACCTTC. Translated, it gives CASSYRGGDYGYTF.

Remarks on this clone: The same CDR3 can be traced to other DNA sequences in this sample. The chain employs TRBV27 and TRBJ2-2; D is uncertain. The CDR3 is 14 amino acids. V dropped 2 bases and J dropped 1 base, with 5 bases sitting between them. CDR1 and CDR2 (germline): MNHEY, SMNVEV (reference sequence). CDR3 sequence reads: CASSLGRNTGELFF. CDR3 in DNA: TGTGCCAGCAGTTTAGGTCGGAACACCGGGGAGCTGTTTTTT.

The chain has TRBV19 and TRBJ2-7, with 14 nucleotides matching TRBD2. V was pared by 0 bases and J by 2 bases, with 6 bases of the junction left unmatched. The CDR3 extends over 18 amino acids. Germline CDR1 reads LNHDA; CDR2 reads SQIVND (reference sequence). In nucleotides, the CDR3 is TGTGCCAGTAGTATAGACACAGGACTAGCGGGAGGCCCCTACGAGCAGTACTTC. This translates into CASSIDTGLAGGPYEQYF. Variable domain in full (rest from reference TRBV19 and TRBJ2-7): DGGITQSPKYLFRKEGQNVTLSCEQNLNHDAMYWYRQDPGQGLRLIYYSQIVNDFQKGDIAEGYSVSREKKESFPLTVTSAQKNPTAFYLCASSIDTGLAGGPYEQYFGPGTRLTVT.